The 20 T cell receptor beta chains in this list originate from one sample, sequenced in a study of blood T cell repertoires in COVID-19. The data were produced by immunoSEQ multiplex PCR, yet TCRdb's version contains in-frame clones alone and is incomplete. The table includes 62,000 or so clones, approximately 86% detected once. Material for sequencing was peripheral blood. These receptors all come from a woman between 55 and 75 years old with acute or convalescent COVID-19.

The chain employs TRBV7-2 and TRBJ2-1; maybe TRBD2 (6 bases). This CDR3 contains 15 residues. V was clipped by 1 base and J by 3 bases, with 10 bases between them. Germline V gene data show CDR1 as SGHTA and CDR2 as FQGNSA. The CDR3 here is CASSLGAGRYNEQFF. For the CDR3, the DNA is TGTGCCAGCAGCTTAGGGGCGGGGCGCTACAATGAGCAGTTCTTC.

V and J are TRBV7-8 and TRBJ2-5; 11 bases line up with TRBD2. The germline V gene encodes CDR1 SGHVS and CDR2 FQNEAQ. The V segment lost 7 bases and the J segment 2 bases; nucleotides outside the gene matches: 12. The CDR3 loop spans 17 amino acids. The CDR3 protein is CASTLGASGRTQETQYF. For the CDR3, the DNA is TGTGCCAGCACCCTCGGGGCTAGCGGGAGGACTCAAGAGACCCAGTACTTC.

The chain joins TRBV6-1 to TRBJ1-1; no reliable D call. The germline CDR1 and CDR2 sequences are MNHNS and SASEGT. This CDR3 is built from 13 residues. The ends were cut back, 5 bases at V and 1 base at J, with 8 bases in the middle. CDR3 region: CASSLTQNTEAFF. In nucleotides, the CDR3 is TGTGCCAGCAGTTTGACACAGAACACTGAAGCTTTCTTT.

The chain carries TRBV6-1 and TRBJ2-1; the match to TRBD2 covers 12 bases. J gave up 6 bases and V 4 bases, and 7 bases lay outside the gene matches. The CDR3 consists of 16 residues. Germline V lookup: CDR1 MNHNS, CDR2 SASEGT. The CDR3 reads CASSVQLAGGTNEQFF. CDR3 DNA sequence: TGTGCCAGCAGTGTGCAACTAGCGGGAGGTACCAATGAGCAGTTCTTC.

This clone was observed a handful of times. The chain employs TRBV5-1 and TRBJ2-5; 13 bases fit TRBD2. This CDR3 is built from 15 residues. The V gene's germline CDR1 is SGHRS and CDR2 YFSETQ. V gave up 4 bases and J gave up 3 bases; unmatched junction bases: 3. CDR3 in amino acids: CASSIGTSGEETQYF. CDR3 DNA sequence: TGCGCCAGCAGCATCGGGACTAGCGGGGAAGAGACCCAGTACTTC.

The chain couples TRBV19 to TRBJ1-1; no firm D call. The CDR3 totals 14 residues. Germline CDR1 LNHDA, CDR2 SQIVND (reference sequence). V was shortened by 5 bases and J by 2 bases, with 12 bases between the two germline ends. The CDR3 sequence: CASSAGLVNTEAFF. CDR3 coding DNA: TGTGCCAGTAGTGCCGGGTTGGTAAACACTGAAGCTTTCTTT.

The chain couples TRBV28 to TRBJ1-6; tentatively, D is TRBD1 (6 bases). Per the germline V gene, CDR1 is MDHEN and CDR2 is SYDVKM. V lost 1 base and J lost 8, with 12 bases in between. This CDR3 is 15 amino acids long. DNA for the CDR3: TGTGCCAGCAGTTTATTTCGGGGGGCGGATTCACCCCTCCACTTT. Protein: CASSLFRGADSPLHF. Complete variable domain (other parts from reference TRBV28 and TRBJ1-6): DVKVTQSSRYLVKRTGEKVFLECVQDMDHENMFWYRQDPGLGLRLIYFSYDVKMKEKGDIPEGYSVSREKKERFSLILESASTNQTSMYLCASSLFRGADSPLHFGNGTRLTVT.

Turning to this clone: The sample carries other DNA sequences with the same CDR3. The chain links TRBV18 to TRBJ2-5; 11 bases fit TRBD2. Germline CDR1 KGHSH, CDR2 LQKENI. Trimming cost V 2 bases and J 0 bases; bases outside gene matches: 2. CDR3 length equals 16 residues. The CDR3 DNA is TGTGCCAGCTCACCAAGACTAGCGGGGTACCAAGAGACCCAGTACTTC. It translates to CASSPRLAGYQETQYF.

The J gene is TRBJ1-1, the V gene TRBV4-1; D perhaps matches TRBD1 (6 bases). CDR1 MGHRA and CDR2 YSYEKL come from the germline V gene. V shed 0 bases and J shed 1 base, with 12 bases lying between them. The CDR3 spans 16 residues. In nucleotides, the CDR3 is TGCGCCAGCAGCCAAGAAACAGGGATTCAGAACACTGAAGCTTTCTTT. Protein product: CASSQETGIQNTEAFF.

The chain couples TRBV6-5 to TRBJ1-1; 9 nucleotides align to TRBD1. The germline CDR1 and CDR2 sequences are MNHEY and SVGAGI. The V gene end was trimmed by 7 bases and the J gene end by 5 bases; junction bases not matched to a gene: 5. CDR3 size: 13 residues. CDR3 sequence: CASTYRGQTEAFF. In nucleotides, the CDR3 is TGTGCCAGCACCTACAGGGGGCAAACTGAAGCTTTCTTT.

This rearrangement joins TRBV6-5 to TRBJ2-1, with 8 positions matching TRBD2. The junction had 9 bases not matched to a gene; V was cut back by 4 bases and J by 4 bases. Germline assignment: CDR1 MNHEY and CDR2 SVGAGI. This CDR3 is 16 amino acids long. In DNA form, the CDR3 reads TGTGCCAGCAGTTCCAAATTAGCGGGATCTTACAATGAGCAGTTCTTC. As protein: CASSSKLAGSYNEQFF.

The chain couples TRBV6-5 to TRBJ1-3, with D maybe TRBD1 (5 bases). In germline, CDR1 is MNHEY, CDR2 SVGAGI. This CDR3 spans 14 amino acids. Deletions cut 8 bases from V and 0 bases from J, with 11 bases between. CDR3 nucleotides: TGTGCCAGCGGAGCGGGGCACTCTGGAAACACCATATATTTT. This translates into CASGAGHSGNTIYF.

V usage is TRBV12-3 or TRBV12-4 and J usage is TRBJ1-1; 7 nucleotides agree with TRBD1. The CDR3 is made up of 12 amino acids. The J segment lost 10 bases and the V segment lost 5 bases, leaving 7 bases of the junction unmatched. The CDR3 protein is CASSPRQGAAFF. The DNA for the CDR3 is TGTGCCAGCAGTCCAAGACAGGGTGCAGCTTTCTTT.

The chain has TRBV5-4 and TRBJ2-2; a possible D gene is TRBD2 (7 bases). V lost 3 bases, J lost 2 bases, and 14 bases lay in between. Per germline, CDR1 SGHNT and CDR2 YYREEE (reference sequence). CDR3 length equals 16 residues. The CDR3 sequence is CASSYGRGANTGELFF. The CDR3 bases are TGTGCCAGCAGCTACGGTCGGGGGGCCAACACCGGGGAGCTGTTTTTT.

A few counts support this clone. The V gene is TRBV6-6, the J gene TRBJ2-1, with 8 bases that match TRBD1. With 6 bases clipped from V and 0 bases from J, the junction kept 10 bases outside the gene matches. Looked up from germline, CDR1 is MNHNY and CDR2 is SVGAGI (reference sequence). The CDR3 loop spans 17 amino acids. The CDR3 sequence is CASSRNRGTSSYNEQFF. CDR3 nucleotide sequence: TGTGCCAGCAGCCGAAACAGGGGGACGAGCTCCTACAATGAGCAGTTCTTC.

This chain connects TRBV2 to TRBJ1-2; possibly TRBD1 for D (6 bases). CDR3 length equals 14 residues. V was shortened by 4 bases and J by 4 bases, with 13 bases between the two germline ends. The germline CDR1 and CDR2 sequences are SNHLY and FYNNEI. This CDR3 is CASSATGRGYGYTF. As DNA, the CDR3 is TGTGCCAGCAGTGCGACAGGCCGGGGCTATGGCTACACCTTC.

The rearrangement uses TRBV28 and TRBJ1-2, with a possible D match to TRBD1 (5 bases). The length of the CDR3 is 15 residues. Germline V CDR1 and CDR2: MDHEN, SYDVKM. V was pared by 7 bases and J by 8 bases, with 23 bases between. For the CDR3, the DNA is TGTGCCAGCACCCACCTAGCGGGGGTGGATGGGGGCTACACCTTC. It encodes CASTHLAGVDGGYTF.

The chain is built from TRBV5-6 and TRBJ2-7; D remains ambiguous. V was trimmed by 4 bases and J by 2 bases, leaving 10 bases between them. The CDR3 sequence is 13 residues long. From germline, CDR1 is SGHDT and CDR2 YYEEEE. The CDR3 coding sequence is TGTGCCAGCAGCCAGGCAAATGCCTACGAGCAGTACTTC. This gives the protein CASSQANAYEQYF.

The chain recombines TRBV6-4 with TRBJ2-1; TRBD2 matches 7 bases. CDR3 length equals 15 residues. The V and J ends lost 1 base and 3 bases, in that order; junction bases with no gene match: 3. Germline V gives CDR1 MRHNA, CDR2 SNTAGT. CDR3 amino acids: CASSDLSGGYNEQFF. The CDR3 DNA sequence: TGTGCCAGCAGTGACTTATCGGGGGGCTACAATGAGCAGTTCTTC.

V is TRBV2 and J is TRBJ2-3, with TRBD2 matching 8 bases. V gave up 11 bases and J gave up 8 bases; unmatched junction bases: 12. The CDR3 totals 13 residues. The germline gives CDR1 SNHLY, CDR2 FYNNEI. CDR3 bases: TGTGCCGAACCGGGACTAGGTTTTAGTACGCAGTATTTT. Translation gives CAEPGLGFSTQYF.